This T cell receptor (beta chain) emerged from a study of OX40 agonist ivuxolimab in advanced cancers. Looking at the study overall: Enrollees could have had prior anti-PD-1, anti-PD-L1 or anti-CTLA-4 therapy, which approximately 38% had received.

Produced via immunoSEQ multiplex PCR; TCRdb's table is partial and in-frame only. Altogether about 49,000 clones are present, 85% being singletons, with the ten largest covering roughly 21%. Germline-derived CDR1 and CDR2 are SQVTM and ANQGSEA. V lost 2 bases, J lost 1 base, and 5 bases lay in between. The CDR3 has 12 residues. Collection of blood occurred at baseline, at cycle 4 day 1, and at cycle 7 day 1. Turning to this clone: Its antigen is as yet unknown. Other DNA variants within this sample encode the same CDR3.

The study, taken as a whole, reports: Fewer expanded clones were found on average in CD4+ than in CD8+ T cells. Antigen specificity remained undetermined for the expanded peripheral T cells.

The rearrangement links TRBV29-1 to TRBJ2-5; possible D gene TRBD1, 5 bases. The TCR comes from an adult with an advanced solid tumor such as melanoma, head and neck, liver or kidney cancer. The starting material was CD4+ or CD8+ T cells sorted from blood, obtained in a trial of the OX40 agonist ivuxolimab. DNA of the CDR3: TGCAGCGTTGAACAGGGCCAAGAGACCCAGTACTTC. Its protein product is CSVEQGQETQYF.